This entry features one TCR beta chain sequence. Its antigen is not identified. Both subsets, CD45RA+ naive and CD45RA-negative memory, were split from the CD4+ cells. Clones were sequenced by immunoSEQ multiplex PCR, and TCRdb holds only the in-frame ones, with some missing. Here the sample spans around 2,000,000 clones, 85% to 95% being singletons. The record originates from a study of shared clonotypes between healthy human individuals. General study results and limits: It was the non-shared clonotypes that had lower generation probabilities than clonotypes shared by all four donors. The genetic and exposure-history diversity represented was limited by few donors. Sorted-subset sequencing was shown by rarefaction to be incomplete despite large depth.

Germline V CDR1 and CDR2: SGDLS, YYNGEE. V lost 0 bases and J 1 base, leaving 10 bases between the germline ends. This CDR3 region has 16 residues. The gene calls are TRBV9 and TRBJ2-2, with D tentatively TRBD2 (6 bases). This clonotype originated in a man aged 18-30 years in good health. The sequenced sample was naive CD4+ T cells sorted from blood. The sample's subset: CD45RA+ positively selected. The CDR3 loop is CASSVGASENTGELFF. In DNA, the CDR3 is TGTGCCAGCAGCGTAGGAGCTAGCGAGAACACCGGGGAGCTGTTTTTT.